Listed below are T cell receptor beta chains from one sample, sequenced in a study of shared clonotypes between healthy human individuals. Sequenced by immunoSEQ multiplex PCR; TCRdb stores in-frame clones only, minus some. This table has under 2.5 million clones, around 93% appearing once. The specimen sequenced was naive CD4+ T cells from PBMCs. These receptor sequences come from a man aged 18 to 29 in good health. Some clones in this sample may be carry-over from other donors' samples. The CDR3 runs from the conserved cysteine through the conserved F or W. Each record gives: CDR3 DNA, CDR3 protein, D gene, clone size, V gene, J gene. A D gene is named only where the DNA matches it firmly. A clone size is listed for some rows: how often the clone was seen (once, few, many), or a class if it is expanded.

CDR3nt: TGTGCCAGCAGTCTTAGGGGAGGGGAGCTGTTTTTT
CDR3aa: CASSLRGGELFF
d_gene: NA
abundance: NA
v_gene: TRBV6-5
j_gene: TRBJ2-2

CDR3nt: TGCGCCAGCAGCTCGGGACAGGGGGTTGGTGAGCCCCAGCATTTT
CDR3aa: CASSSGQGVGEPQHF
d_gene: TRBD1
abundance: few
v_gene: TRBV5-1
j_gene: TRBJ1-5

CDR3nt: TGCGCCAGCAGCCAAGGACGGCAGGGGGCGAGCAATCAGCCCCAGCATTTT
CDR3aa: CASSQGRQGASNQPQHF
d_gene: TRBD1
abundance: NA
v_gene: TRBV4-1
j_gene: TRBJ1-5

CDR3nt: TGCAGCGTTCGACAGATTCAAGAGACCCAGTACTTC
CDR3aa: CSVRQIQETQYF
d_gene: NA
abundance: NA
v_gene: TRBV29-1
j_gene: TRBJ2-5

CDR3nt: TGTGCCAGCAGTTACCTGCCGACAGGGGTTACGTACGAGCAGTACTTC
CDR3aa: CASSYLPTGVTYEQYF
d_gene: TRBD1
abundance: NA
v_gene: TRBV6-6
j_gene: TRBJ2-7

CDR3nt: TGTGCCACCAGCAGAGATCGGAACGTTGCGACCGAAAATGGCTACACCTTC
CDR3aa: CATSRDRNVATENGYTF
d_gene: NA
abundance: NA
v_gene: TRBV15
j_gene: TRBJ1-2

CDR3nt: TGTGCCAGCAGTCGTCCGGGACAGGGACCCTCCGGGGCCAACGTCCTGACTTTC
CDR3aa: CASSRPGQGPSGANVLTF
d_gene: TRBD1
abundance: NA
v_gene: TRBV5-6
j_gene: TRBJ2-6

CDR3nt: TGCGCCAGCAGCCAAGATGGACAGGGTTACACTGAAGCTTTCTTT
CDR3aa: CASSQDGQGYTEAFF
d_gene: TRBD1
abundance: NA
v_gene: TRBV4-3
j_gene: TRBJ1-1

CDR3nt: TGCGCCAGCAGCTTGGGAGGGAGTTCTCGATCCTACGAGCAGTACTTC
CDR3aa: CASSLGGSSRSYEQYF
d_gene: NA
abundance: NA
v_gene: TRBV5-1
j_gene: TRBJ2-7

CDR3nt: TGTGCCAGCAGTTTAGAGAAGATGAAGGTGGGCGGCACTGAAGCTTTCTTT
CDR3aa: CASSLEKMKVGGTEAFF
d_gene: NA
abundance: NA
v_gene: TRBV28
j_gene: TRBJ1-1

CDR3nt: TGTGCCAGTAGTACCGGACAGGGGGCGTCCGGGGAGCTGTTTTTT
CDR3aa: CASSTGQGASGELFF
d_gene: TRBD1
abundance: NA
v_gene: TRBV19
j_gene: TRBJ2-2

CDR3nt: TGTGCCAGCACCACGGGTAGCGGTAGACAGGGCTACAATGAGCAGTTCTTC
CDR3aa: CASTTGSGRQGYNEQFF
d_gene: NA
abundance: NA
v_gene: TRBV11-2
j_gene: TRBJ2-1

CDR3nt: TGCGCCAGCACCGGGGCCCAGGGCGGGGACACTGAAGCTTTCTTT
CDR3aa: CASTGAQGGDTEAFF
d_gene: NA
abundance: NA
v_gene: TRBV5-1
j_gene: TRBJ1-1

CDR3nt: TGTGCCACCAGAAGGACAGAGGACGGAGATACGCAGTATTTT
CDR3aa: CATRRTEDGDTQYF
d_gene: NA
abundance: NA
v_gene: TRBV10-3
j_gene: TRBJ2-3

CDR3nt: TGCGCCAGCAGCCAAAGTGGCCCGGGACTAGCGGCCGAGCAGTTCTTC
CDR3aa: CASSQSGPGLAAEQFF
d_gene: TRBD2
abundance: NA
v_gene: TRBV4-1
j_gene: TRBJ2-1

CDR3nt: TGTGCCAGCAGTTTTCCGCCGGGCACGCAGTATTTT
CDR3aa: CASSFPPGTQYF
d_gene: NA
abundance: NA
v_gene: TRBV27
j_gene: TRBJ2-3

CDR3nt: TGTGCCAGCTCACCTCTCGAGACCCAGTACTTC
CDR3aa: CASSPLETQYF
d_gene: NA
abundance: NA
v_gene: TRBV18
j_gene: TRBJ2-5

CDR3nt: TGTGCCAGCAGCTTAGGTGCTAGTGAGACCCAGTACTTC
CDR3aa: CASSLGASETQYF
d_gene: NA
abundance: NA
v_gene: TRBV7-6
j_gene: TRBJ2-5

CDR3nt: TGCAGCGTTCAGGGGATGAACACTGAAGCTTTCTTT
CDR3aa: CSVQGMNTEAFF
d_gene: NA
abundance: NA
v_gene: TRBV29-1
j_gene: TRBJ1-1

CDR3nt: TGTGCCAGCAGTTCCCGGGACGCCCTCTACGAGCAGTACTTC
CDR3aa: CASSSRDALYEQYF
d_gene: NA
abundance: NA
v_gene: TRBV6-6
j_gene: TRBJ2-7

CDR3nt: TGTGCCAGCAGCCCACGGACTAGCGGGTACAATGAGCAGTTCTTC
CDR3aa: CASSPRTSGYNEQFF
d_gene: TRBD2
abundance: NA
v_gene: TRBV7-6
j_gene: TRBJ2-1

CDR3nt: TGTGCCAGCAGCTTAGACAGGCCATACGAGCAGTACTTC
CDR3aa: CASSLDRPYEQYF
d_gene: NA
abundance: NA
v_gene: TRBV11-2
j_gene: TRBJ2-7

CDR3nt: TGTGCCAGCAGCAGGCAGGGGGCGGTAAACACTGAAGCTTTCTTT
CDR3aa: CASSRQGAVNTEAFF
d_gene: TRBD1
abundance: NA
v_gene: TRBV14
j_gene: TRBJ1-1

CDR3nt: TGCGCCAGCAGCCAAGAGGGTAGCTCTGGCACAGATACGCAGTATTTT
CDR3aa: CASSQEGSSGTDTQYF
d_gene: NA
abundance: NA
v_gene: TRBV4-3
j_gene: TRBJ2-3

CDR3nt: TGTGCCACCAGCAGGGCTGTCTCCCCCGCTGGAAACACCATATATTTT
CDR3aa: CATSRAVSPAGNTIYF
d_gene: NA
abundance: NA
v_gene: TRBV15
j_gene: TRBJ1-3

CDR3nt: TGCGCCAGCAGCCTCCAACCGGGACAGGGGTTCACTGAAGCTTTCTTT
CDR3aa: CASSLQPGQGFTEAFF
d_gene: TRBD1
abundance: few
v_gene: TRBV5-1
j_gene: TRBJ1-1

CDR3nt: TGCGCCAGCAGAATGGGGGTGACAGATACGCAGTATTTT
CDR3aa: CASRMGVTDTQYF
d_gene: NA
abundance: NA
v_gene: TRBV5-1
j_gene: TRBJ2-3

CDR3nt: TGCAGCGTTGGTCAGGGTAACGGCTACACCTTC
CDR3aa: CSVGQGNGYTF
d_gene: NA
abundance: NA
v_gene: TRBV29-1
j_gene: TRBJ1-2

CDR3nt: TGTGCCAGCAGTCCTACTGGGACACGATCCTATGGCTACACCTTC
CDR3aa: CASSPTGTRSYGYTF
d_gene: NA
abundance: NA
v_gene: TRBV6-5
j_gene: TRBJ1-2

CDR3nt: TGTGCCAGCAGTTCCCTACAGGGACTAGCGGGAGGAGCTGGGCAGTTCTTC
CDR3aa: CASSSLQGLAGGAGQFF
d_gene: TRBD2
abundance: NA
v_gene: TRBV11-2
j_gene: TRBJ2-1

CDR3nt: TGCGCCAGCAGCTTGTCGCTACTAGGGCGCACAGATACGCAGTATTTT
CDR3aa: CASSLSLLGRTDTQYF
d_gene: NA
abundance: NA
v_gene: TRBV5-1
j_gene: TRBJ2-3

CDR3nt: TGTGCCACCAGCAGGGAAACCGGGACTGCCACCTACGAGCAGTACTTC
CDR3aa: CATSRETGTATYEQYF
d_gene: NA
abundance: NA
v_gene: TRBV15
j_gene: TRBJ2-7

CDR3nt: TGTGCCAGCAGTTTAAAGGGTAATCAGCCCCAGCATTTT
CDR3aa: CASSLKGNQPQHF
d_gene: NA
abundance: NA
v_gene: TRBV27
j_gene: TRBJ1-5

CDR3nt: TGTGCCAGCAGTGAAGCGAGACTAGCGGGAGGAGAGACCCAGTACTTC
CDR3aa: CASSEARLAGGETQYF
d_gene: TRBD2
abundance: NA
v_gene: TRBV2
j_gene: TRBJ2-5

CDR3nt: TGTGCCATCAGTGAGGGGGCAGACCAAGAGACCCAGTACTTC
CDR3aa: CAISEGADQETQYF
d_gene: NA
abundance: NA
v_gene: TRBV10-3
j_gene: TRBJ2-5

CDR3nt: TGTGCCAGCAGTGAGCCGGGGGAGGGCACAGATACGCAGTATTTT
CDR3aa: CASSEPGEGTDTQYF
d_gene: NA
abundance: NA
v_gene: TRBV6-1
j_gene: TRBJ2-3

CDR3nt: TGTGCCAGTAGTATATTTCGACACGGCAATCAGCCCCAGCATTTT
CDR3aa: CASSIFRHGNQPQHF
d_gene: NA
abundance: NA
v_gene: TRBV19
j_gene: TRBJ1-5